This T cell receptor beta chain comes out of a study of shared clonotypes between healthy human individuals. Study at large: CD4 naive and CD4 memory each took three plates per donor, while CD8 naive took two and CD8 memory one. Study results and caveats: Naive CD4 clonotype sharing across a handful of donors was approximately 5.2%.

The CDR3 length is 16 residues. The germline V and J ends were trimmed by 1 base and 2 bases, with 12 bases remaining between them. The V gene's germline CDR1 is LGHNA and CDR2 YSLEER. Clones were read by immunoSEQ multiplex PCR, and TCRdb kept only the in-frame ones, dropping some. The repertoire holds some 2,000,000 clones, approximately 96% seen once, with 0.1% to 0.15% in the top ten. A word on this clone: Antigen: not known.

The source is a man aged 18 to 29 in good health. This chain connects TRBV4-3 to TRBJ1-3; a weak D match, TRBD1 (6 bases). The sequencing sample was made of naive CD4+ T cells sorted from blood. The subset was: CD45RA+ positively selected. CDR3 region: CASSQAIGGPGNTIYF. CDR3 nucleotides: TGCGCCAGCAGCCAAGCCATCGGGGGCCCTGGAAACACCATATATTTT.